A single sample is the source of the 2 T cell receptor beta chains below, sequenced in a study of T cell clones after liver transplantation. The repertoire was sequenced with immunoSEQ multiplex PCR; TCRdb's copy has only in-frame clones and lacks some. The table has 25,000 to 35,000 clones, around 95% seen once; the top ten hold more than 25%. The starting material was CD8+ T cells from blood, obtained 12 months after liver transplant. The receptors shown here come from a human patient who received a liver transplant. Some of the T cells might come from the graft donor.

DNA for the CDR3: TGCGCCAGCAGCTTGGGAAGGCAGCGGGAGGGTCCCTACGAGCAGTACTTC. Translated, it gives CASSLGRQREGPYEQYF. This chain connects TRBV5-1 to TRBJ2-7; 10 bases align to TRBD2. Looked up from germline, CDR1 is SGHRS and CDR2 is YFSETQ. The CDR3 is 17 residues long. Trimming took 0 bases from V and 2 from J; bases not matched to a gene: 8.

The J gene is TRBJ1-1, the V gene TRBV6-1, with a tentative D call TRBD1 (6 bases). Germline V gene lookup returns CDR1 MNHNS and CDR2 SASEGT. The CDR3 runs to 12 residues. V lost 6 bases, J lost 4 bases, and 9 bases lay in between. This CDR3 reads CASRDRSTEAFF. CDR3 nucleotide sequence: TGTGCCAGCAGGGACAGATCCACTGAAGCTTTCTTT.